A single sample gave rise to the 25 T cell receptor beta chains below, sequenced in a study of T cell responses to AZD1222 COVID-19 vaccine. Using immunoSEQ multiplex PCR, the repertoire was profiled, and TCRdb retains in-frame clones only, with some absent. The table records some 150,000 clones, roughly nine tenths of them present only once. The sequencing here drew on peripheral blood, taken 28 days after the second AZD1222 dose. The receptor set was obtained from an adult who received the AZD1222 COVID-19 vaccine.

The chain uses TRBV6-1 and TRBJ1-5; no clear D gene. This CDR3 is built from 15 residues. CDR1 is MNHNS and CDR2 is SASEGT in the germline V gene. V lost 3 bases, J lost 0 bases, and 9 bases lay in between. As DNA, the CDR3 is TGTGCCAGCAGTGACCAAGTTTATAGCAATCAGCCCCAGCATTTT. This codes for CASSDQVYSNQPQHF.

This chain joins TRBV29-1 and TRBJ1-2; no reliable D call. Per the germline V gene, CDR1 is SQVTM and CDR2 is ANQGSEA. The CDR3 extends over 13 amino acids. Trimming removed 2 bases at V and 2 bases at J, with 9 bases between. The chain's CDR3 is CSVEHPRNYGYTF. The DNA for the CDR3 is TGCAGCGTTGAACACCCCAGGAACTATGGCTACACCTTC.

In DNA form, the CDR3 reads TGTGCCAGCAGCGAGGTCGTGGGACAGGGGCCCTACGAGCAGTACTTC. Amino acid sequence: CASSEVVGQGPYEQYF. V is TRBV2 and J is TRBJ2-7; TRBD1 matches 10 bases. J lost 2 bases, V lost 6 bases, and 10 bases had no gene match. CDR3 size: 16 residues. Germline V gene sequence: CDR1 SNHLY, CDR2 FYNNEI.

V and J are TRBV18 and TRBJ1-1; possible D gene TRBD1, 5 bases. The germline gives CDR1 KGHSH, CDR2 LQKENI. Trimming pared 1 base from V and 4 bases from J, leaving 13 bases between. This CDR3 comprises 15 residues. DNA for the CDR3: TGTGCCAGCTCACCACTTCCAGGGATCGGCACTGAAGCTTTCTTT. Protein sequence: CASSPLPGIGTEAFF.

The J gene is TRBJ2-7, the V gene TRBV18; D may match TRBD1 or TRBD2 (5 bases each). The V gene lost 2 bases and the J gene lost 4 bases, with 9 bases spanning the gap. Germline V gene data show CDR1 as KGHSH and CDR2 as LQKENI. The CDR3 runs 13 residues. The CDR3 nucleotides read TGTGCCAGCTCACCAACGGGGACGTACGAGCAGTACTTC. This translates into CASSPTGTYEQYF. The full variable domain, in which reference TRBV18 and TRBJ2-7 provide the parts outside the CDR3, is NAGVMQNPRHLVRRRGQEARLRCSPMKGHSHVYWYRQLPEEGLKFMVYLQKENIIDESGMPKERFSAEFPKEGPSILRIQQVVRGDSAAYFCASSPTGTYEQYFGPGTRLTVT.

This chain uses TRBV3-1 (or the pseudogene TRBV3-2) with TRBJ2-4; D gene unclear. Trimming removed 0 bases from V and 2 bases from J, with 11 bases in between. CDR1 is LGHDT, CDR2 YNNKEL, per germline (reference sequence). The CDR3 is 16 amino acids. CDR3 protein: CASSQDLRTTKNIQYF. The CDR3 region has the DNA TGTGCCAGCAGCCAAGATCTTCGTACCACCAAAAACATTCAGTACTTC.

The chain joins TRBV3-1 (or the pseudogene TRBV3-2) to TRBJ2-2; TRBD2 matches 11 bases. CDR1 and CDR2 (germline): LGHDT, YNNKEL (reference sequence). The CDR3 has 16 residues. V shed 6 bases, J shed 0 bases, and the junction held 3 bases outside the gene matches. This CDR3 is CASRGSGRANTGELFF. The DNA for the CDR3 is TGTGCCAGCAGAGGTAGCGGGAGGGCGAACACCGGGGAGCTGTTTTTT.

V and J are TRBV30 and TRBJ1-1, with a tentative D call TRBD1 (5 bases). The CDR3 contains 15 residues. V shed 4 bases and J shed 8 bases, with 23 bases lying between them. CDR1 is GTSNPN and CDR2 is SVGIG in the germline V gene (reference sequence). In DNA, the CDR3 is TGTGCCTGGAATTATGGGCTAAATGGACAATTAGAAGCTTTCTTT. Its translation: CAWNYGLNGQLEAFF.

CDR3 amino acids: CASSYSTNPGSEQYF. Here the CDR3 DNA reads TGTGCCAGCAGTTACTCCACAAATCCCGGTTCTGAGCAGTACTTC. The chain recombines TRBV6-5 with TRBJ2-7; D remains ambiguous. The CDR3 sequence is 15 residues long. The germline V gene has CDR1 MNHEY and CDR2 SVGAGI. With 0 bases removed from V and 7 bases from J, the gap between germline ends came to 16 bases.

The chain employs TRBV5-6 and TRBJ1-6, with D perhaps matching TRBD1 (6 bases). V was cut by 4 bases and J by 3 bases, with 8 bases left in between. This CDR3 spans 14 amino acids. CDR1 and CDR2 from the germline V gene are SGHDT and YYEEEE. The CDR3 is CASSMDSYNSPLHF. CDR3 nucleotides: TGTGCCAGCAGCATGGACAGCTATAATTCACCCCTCCACTTT.

This chain links TRBV18 with TRBJ2-1, with D possibly being TRBD2 (6 bases). The germline gives CDR1 KGHSH, CDR2 LQKENI. This CDR3 has 16 amino acids. The V end lost 2 bases, the J end lost 10 bases, and 21 bases lay between the germline ends. The CDR3 protein is CASSPWASAWSREQFF. CDR3 bases: TGTGCCAGCTCACCATGGGCTAGCGCCTGGTCAAGGGAGCAGTTCTTC.

The chain is built from TRBV16 and TRBJ1-2; D perhaps matches TRBD1 (5 bases). Trimming stripped 1 base from V and 2 bases from J, with 8 bases between. This CDR3 is built from 14 residues. CDR1 is KGHSY and CDR2 is FQNENV in the germline V gene. The CDR3 DNA is TGTGCCAGCAGCCAATTGCGGGGCAACTATGGCTACACCTTC. Amino acids: CASSQLRGNYGYTF.

Worth noting for this clone: At the DNA level, this CDR3 is encoded by other sequences in the same sample as well. The chain combines TRBV4-1 with TRBJ1-2; tentative D call: TRBD1 (6 bases). With 1 base removed from V and 11 bases from J, the gap between germline ends came to 8 bases. CDR3 length: 11 residues. Germline CDR1 reads MGHRA; CDR2 reads YSYEKL. In nucleotides, the CDR3 is TGCGCCAGCAGCCAAGTAGGGGGGTACACCTTC. This translates into CASSQVGGYTF.

The chain uses TRBV19 and TRBJ1-1; tentatively, D is TRBD1 (5 bases). Germline CDR1 is LNHDA and CDR2 is SQIVND (reference sequence). V was shortened by 7 bases and J by 0 bases, with 15 bases between the two germline ends. The CDR3 is 15 amino acids. The CDR3 DNA follows: TGTGCCAGTATTCCAATGGCGGGGGTGAACACTGAAGCTTTCTTT. Protein: CASIPMAGVNTEAFF.

The V call is TRBV19, the J call TRBJ2-7; 7 bases match TRBD1. The CDR3 spans 15 residues. The junction had 9 bases not matched to a gene; V was cut back by 6 bases and J by 1 base. Looked up from germline, CDR1 is LNHDA and CDR2 is SQIVND (reference sequence). DNA of the CDR3: TGTGCCAGTAGCCCACAGGGGTCTAGATCCTACGAGCAGTACTTC. Encoded protein: CASSPQGSRSYEQYF.

In this sample, this clone turned up a few times. This chain joins TRBV10-2 and TRBJ1-3; 7 bases map to TRBD1. Germline CDR1 and CDR2: WSHSY and SAAADI. There are 19 residues in the CDR3. Unmatched junction bases numbered 14, after V lost 1 base and J lost 2 bases. The CDR3 protein is CASSEYASGLGTAGNTIYF. For the CDR3, the DNA is TGCGCCAGCAGTGAGTACGCCTCCGGTCTCGGGACAGCTGGAAACACCATATATTTT.

This clone was observed once. The chain uses TRBV19 and TRBJ1-1; TRBD1 is a possible D gene (5 bases). The CDR3 runs 15 residues. Between the trimmed V and J ends, which lost 3 bases and 4 bases, there was a span of 15 bases. Germline V gene data show CDR1 as LNHDA and CDR2 as SQIVND (reference sequence). DNA for the CDR3: TGTGCCAGTAGTATTGGGGCCCGGGTGGGCACTGAAGCTTTCTTT. This gives the protein CASSIGARVGTEAFF.

The V gene is TRBV30, the J gene TRBJ1-1, with no clear D. The germline V and J ends were trimmed by 0 bases and 6 bases, with 20 bases remaining between them. CDR1 GTSNPN and CDR2 SVGIG come from the germline V gene (reference sequence). This CDR3 is 16 amino acids long. CDR3 region: CAWSVFRRGTYAEAFF. The CDR3 region has the DNA TGTGCCTGGAGTGTATTCCGTCGGGGTACATATGCTGAAGCTTTCTTT. Together with reference TRBV30 and TRBJ1-1, the CDR3 gives the full variable domain: SQTIHQWPATLVQPVGSPLSLECTVEGTSNPNLYWYRQAAGRGLQLLFYSVGIGQISSEVPQNLSASRPQDRQFILSSKKLLLSDSGFYLCAWSVFRRGTYAEAFFGQGTRLTVV.

The chain uses TRBV6-5 and TRBJ1-4; 10 bases agree with TRBD1. CDR1 MNHEY and CDR2 SVGAGI come from the germline V gene. CDR3 length: 16 amino acids. V was clipped by 1 base and J by 6 bases; unmatched bases: 5. CDR3 residues: CASSYWSGQGDEKLFF. The CDR3 nucleotides read TGTGCCAGCAGTTACTGGTCTGGACAGGGGGATGAAAAACTGTTTTTT.

The V gene is TRBV5-1, the J gene TRBJ1-1; the match to TRBD1 covers 8 bases. Unmatched junction bases numbered 4, after V lost 6 bases and J lost 3 bases. This CDR3 is 13 amino acids long. Germline V lookup: CDR1 SGHRS, CDR2 YFSETQ. The CDR3 protein is CASTKDRDTEAFF. In nucleotides, the CDR3 is TGCGCCAGCACCAAGGACAGGGACACTGAAGCTTTCTTT.

The chain links TRBV19 to TRBJ2-1; 13 bases fit TRBD2. The CDR3 is made up of 16 amino acids. The junction had 8 bases not matched to a gene; V was cut back by 8 bases and J by 4 bases. Germline CDR1 reads LNHDA; CDR2 reads SQIVND (reference sequence). DNA of the CDR3: TGTGCCAGTCGTCAGGGGACTAGCGGGGCTTACAATGAGCAGTTCTTC. The encoded protein is CASRQGTSGAYNEQFF.

The V and J genes are TRBV14 and TRBJ1-1; unclear D gene. The CDR3 is 14 amino acids. Germline CDR1 and CDR2: SGHDN and FVKESK. The V gene lost 1 base and the J gene lost 2 bases, with 8 bases spanning the gap. The CDR3 nucleotides are TGTGCCAGCAGCCAAGTGCGGGGAAACACTGAAGCTTTCTTT. It specifies CASSQVRGNTEAFF.

This clone was seen a few times. This chain links TRBV11-2 with TRBJ2-5; D unresolved. This CDR3 spans 14 amino acids. The germline gives CDR1 SGHAT, CDR2 FQNNGV. Trimming left V 2 bases short and J 4 bases short, with 11 bases between. Here the CDR3 DNA reads TGTGCCAGCAGCTTATCCAGTTCAGGAGAGACCCAGTACTTC. Amino acids: CASSLSSSGETQYF.

This clone has more than one count but fewer than ten. Written as DNA, the CDR3 is TGTGCCAGCAGCCAAGATAGCGGGGGGGCCAATGAGCAGTTCTTC. Its translation is CASSQDSGGANEQFF. The chain is built from TRBV4-2 and TRBJ2-1; TRBD2 aligns across 11 bases. Unmatched junction bases numbered 1, after V lost 0 bases and J lost 6 bases. This CDR3 spans 15 amino acids. The germline V gene has CDR1 LGHNA and CDR2 YNFKEQ.

This clone was picked up one time. V usage is TRBV23-1 and J usage is TRBJ2-5; 10 nucleotides align to TRBD1. TRBV23-1 has ORF status, its function being uncertain. The CDR3 length is 16 residues. Unmatched junction bases numbered 6, after V lost 0 bases and J lost 5 bases. CDR3 amino acids: CASSQSTGGDRETQYF. CDR3 coding DNA: TGCGCCAGCAGTCAATCGACAGGGGGCGACCGGGAGACCCAGTACTTC.